This TCR beta chain originates from a study of T cell changes during pregnancy in multiple sclerosis. Method: immunoSEQ multiplex PCR; TCRdb's copy keeps in-frame clones and lacks some. This table holds some 83,000 clones, 91% found once. CDR3 size: 16 residues. The trim removed 6 bases at V and 1 base at J, leaving 12 bases unmatched. Germline V gene lookup returns CDR1 SQVTM and CDR2 ANQGSEA. Only one count was recorded for this clone. The rearrangement joins TRBV29-1 to TRBJ1-5; 7 bases are shared with TRBD1. This TCR came from a female donor in good health, serving as a control in a pregnancy study. Some clones in this sample may be carry-over from other donors' samples. The source was PBMCs, collected in the first trimester of pregnancy. Here the CDR3 DNA reads TGCAGCGTCCCTATCGGGACAGATGGCAGCAATCAGCCCCAGCATTTT. Amino acids: CSVPIGTDGSNQPQHF.